This T cell receptor beta chain emerged from a study of early T cells in non-severe SARS-CoV-2 infection. Across the whole study: Unsorted whole blood bulk RNA was sequenced, with unpaired chains.

As part of library construction, unique molecular identifiers were attached to individual cDNA molecules. TCRdb used MiXCR to reprocess the 5' RACE reads, holding one entry per CDR3 protein. The sample includes some 80,000 distinct CDR3 sequences, more than 9% of them seen just once. With 4 bases clipped from V and 7 bases from J, the junction kept 7 bases outside the gene matches. CDR1 is LNHDA, CDR2 SQIVND, per germline (reference sequence). The CDR3 covers 15 residues. The clonotype comes from an adult who was a healthcare worker with PCR-confirmed SARS-CoV-2 infection or an uninfected control (not recorded which). This chain joins TRBV19 and TRBJ2-1; TRBD2 matches 10 bases. Specimen: whole blood, collected at baseline. The DNA of the CDR3 is TGTGCCAGTAGTACCCCAGCGGGAGGGCGTAATGAGCAGTTCTTC. This sequence encodes CASSTPAGGRNEQFF.